This T cell receptor (beta chain) was sequenced during a study of shared clonotypes between healthy human individuals. Germline CDR1 and CDR2: SGHRS and YFSETQ. The CDR3 loop spans 14 amino acids. J lost 1 base, V lost 5 bases, and 5 bases had no gene match. Per sorted-subset replicate PCR, input was 200 to 250 ng DNA, representing roughly 28,000 T cell genomes. Sequencing was performed with immunoSEQ multiplex PCR; in TCRdb, only in-frame clones are kept and a portion is missing. The table has about 710,000 clones, roughly two thirds seen once. The chain uses TRBV5-1 and TRBJ1-1, with 7 bases that match TRBD1. The sequence came from a woman in her twenties or thirties in good health. The sequencing sample was made of memory CD4+ T cells sorted from blood. Described subset: CD45RA-negative fraction. The CDR3 region is CASRAGTENTEAFF. The CDR3 nucleotides read TGCGCCAGCAGGGCCGGGACAGAGAACACTGAAGCTTTCTTT.